These T cell receptor beta chains were read from a single sample in a study of blood T cells in healthy people across ages. From the 5' RACE reads, TCRdb called clonotypes with MiXCR, one entry per CDR3 protein. The top ten clones hold 20% of a sample with fewer than 900,000 distinct CDR3 sequences, approximately 43% of them seen once. Sequencing input: blood. The receptors were sampled from an older woman in good health. The CDR3 runs from the conserved cysteine through the conserved F or W. Fields, in order: CDR3 DNA, CDR3 protein, V gene, D gene, clone size, J gene. D genes are given only for firm matches. The listing skips clone size in some rows; elsewhere it reads once, few, many or a size class.

DNA: TGTGCCATCATGGCGGACATGAACACTGAAGCTTTCTTT; CDR3: CAIMADMNTEAFF; V: TRBV10-3; D: .; size: .; J: TRBJ1-1
DNA: TGTGCCAGCACATGGGCGGGGGGGACCTACAATGAGCAGTTCTTC; CDR3: CASTWAGGTYNEQFF; V: TRBV2; D: TRBD2; size: many; J: TRBJ2-1
DNA: TGTGCCAGCAGTCGACGGGAGCTGGGAGAAGAACTGTTTTTT; CDR3: CASSRRELGEELFF; V: TRBV7-8; D: .; size: .; J: TRBJ1-4
DNA: TGTGCCAGCAGTTACTCGTACGACGGGGCCAACGTCCTGACTTTC; CDR3: CASSYSYDGANVLTF; V: TRBV6-2/TRBV6-3; D: .; size: once; J: TRBJ2-6
DNA: TGTGCCAGCAGCCCTCTAGCTTGGGGAGTAGAGACCCAGTACTTC; CDR3: CASSPLAWGVETQYF; V: TRBV11-1; D: .; size: .; J: TRBJ2-5
DNA: TGTGCCAGCTCAGGAAACAGGGAGGAGACCCAGTACTTC; CDR3: CASSGNREETQYF; V: TRBV18; D: .; size: once; J: TRBJ2-5
DNA: TGTGCCAGCACCACAGGGGGCGCGGGGACTGAAGCTTTCTTT; CDR3: CASTTGGAGTEAFF; V: TRBV28; D: TRBD1; size: few; J: TRBJ1-1
DNA: TGTGCCAGCAGCTTACCCCCTAGGGATGAGCAGTTCTTC; CDR3: CASSLPPRDEQFF; V: TRBV7-2; D: .; size: many; J: TRBJ2-1
DNA: TGCAGTGCTAGAAGCTATAGCAATCAGCCCCAGCATTTT; CDR3: CSARSYSNQPQHF; V: TRBV20-1; D: .; size: .; J: TRBJ1-5
DNA: TGCGCCAGCAGCCGACTATCGGGGACAGAAATTCCCTACGAGCAGTACTTC; CDR3: CASSRLSGTEIPYEQYF; V: TRBV4-1; D: TRBD1; size: .; J: TRBJ2-7
DNA: TGTGCCAGCAGCGACCCGGGTGGCACCGGGGAGCTGTTTTTT; CDR3: CASSDPGGTGELFF; V: TRBV7-3; D: .; size: .; J: TRBJ2-2
DNA: TGCAGTGCCCCGGAGGGGGAGACCCAGTACTTC; CDR3: CSAPEGETQYF; V: TRBV20-1; D: .; size: .; J: TRBJ2-5
DNA: TGCAGTGCAAGACGGGCCCCAAATCAGCCCCAGCATTTT; CDR3: CSARRAPNQPQHF; V: TRBV20-1; D: .; size: .; J: TRBJ1-5
DNA: TGTGCCAGCGGTCGACAGAGCCCGCGGGATACGCAGTATTTT; CDR3: CASGRQSPRDTQYF; V: TRBV7-6; D: .; size: .; J: TRBJ2-3
DNA: TGTGCCAGCATCTTCGGACTAGCGGGGGACTCCCACAATGAGCAGTTCTTC; CDR3: CASIFGLAGDSHNEQFF; V: TRBV2; D: TRBD2; size: once; J: TRBJ2-1
DNA: TGCAGTGCAGACGAGAACGACTCCCGCGAGCAGTACTTC; CDR3: CSADENDSREQYF; V: TRBV20-1; D: .; size: .; J: TRBJ2-7
DNA: TGTGCCAGCAGCACCCAAACTAGCTCTGGTGGTGATACGCAGTATTTT; CDR3: CASSTQTSSGGDTQYF; V: TRBV7-2; D: .; size: .; J: TRBJ2-3
DNA: TGTGCCAGCAGCCCCCGGGACAGGGGGCCCCATACGCAGTATTTT; CDR3: CASSPRDRGPHTQYF; V: TRBV4-2; D: TRBD1; size: few; J: TRBJ2-3
DNA: TGTGCCAGCAGTTTAACTTCCGGGACAGGGAATTACGAGCAGTACTTC; CDR3: CASSLTSGTGNYEQYF; V: TRBV12-3/TRBV12-4; D: TRBD1; size: few; J: TRBJ2-7
DNA: TGTGCCAGCAGCCCAAGACAGGCGGAGTCACCCCTCCACTTT; CDR3: CASSPRQAESPLHF; V: TRBV7-8; D: .; size: .; J: TRBJ1-6
DNA: TGTGCCAGTTTGCGGGGAGAAAATCAGCCCCAGCATTTT; CDR3: CASLRGENQPQHF; V: TRBV19; D: .; size: few; J: TRBJ1-5
DNA: TGTGCCAGCAGCCAATTTGGACAGGGCCAAGGGTATAGCAATCAGCCCCAGCATTTT; CDR3: CASSQFGQGQGYSNQPQHF; V: TRBV4-2; D: TRBD1; size: .; J: TRBJ1-5
DNA: TGTGCCAGCAGCTTAACGCGAGGGCCCGGGGAGACCCAGTACTTC; CDR3: CASSLTRGPGETQYF; V: TRBV7-3; D: .; size: .; J: TRBJ2-5
DNA: TGTGCCAGCAGCTTAAATCCCCGGGCGCGGACCCAGTACTTC; CDR3: CASSLNPRARTQYF; V: TRBV11-2; D: .; size: .; J: TRBJ2-5
DNA: TGTGCCAGCAGGGTCTTCGACAGCCGCCTTCTTTATGGCTACACCTTC; CDR3: CASRVFDSRLLYGYTF; V: TRBV14; D: .; size: .; J: TRBJ1-2
DNA: TGTGCCAGCAAAGAACAGGTACCAAGAGGGAACGAGCAGTACTTC; CDR3: CASKEQVPRGNEQYF; V: TRBV6-1; D: .; size: .; J: TRBJ2-7
DNA: TGTGCCAGCAGCCCTGGGGGACCCAAGTTCTTC; CDR3: CASSPGGPKFF; V: TRBV11-2; D: .; size: .; J: TRBJ2-1
DNA: TGTGCCAGCAGCTTCCAAACCGGGACGTCATCCTACAATGAGCAGTTCTTC; CDR3: CASSFQTGTSSYNEQFF; V: TRBV5-8; D: .; size: .; J: TRBJ2-1
DNA: TGCAGTGGGGACTCTTACAATGAGCAGTTCTTC; CDR3: CSGDSYNEQFF; V: TRBV20-1; D: .; size: few; J: TRBJ2-1